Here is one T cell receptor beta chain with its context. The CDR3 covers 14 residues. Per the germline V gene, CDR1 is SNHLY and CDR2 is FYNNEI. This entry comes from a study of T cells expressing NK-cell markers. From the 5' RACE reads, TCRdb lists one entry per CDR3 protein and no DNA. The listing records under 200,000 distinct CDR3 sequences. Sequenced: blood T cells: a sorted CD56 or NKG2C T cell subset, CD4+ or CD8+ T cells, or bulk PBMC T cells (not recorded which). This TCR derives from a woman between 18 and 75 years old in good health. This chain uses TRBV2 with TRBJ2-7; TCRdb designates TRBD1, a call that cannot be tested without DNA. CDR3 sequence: CASTRGKGIYEQYF.